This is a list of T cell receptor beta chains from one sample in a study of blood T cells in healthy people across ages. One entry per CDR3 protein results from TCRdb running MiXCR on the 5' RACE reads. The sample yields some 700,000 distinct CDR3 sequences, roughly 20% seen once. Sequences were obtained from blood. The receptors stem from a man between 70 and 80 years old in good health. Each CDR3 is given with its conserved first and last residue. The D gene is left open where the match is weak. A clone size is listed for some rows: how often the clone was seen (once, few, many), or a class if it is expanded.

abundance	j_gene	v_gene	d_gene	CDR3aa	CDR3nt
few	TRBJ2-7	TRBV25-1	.	CASSEFGRNYEQYF	TGTGCCAGCAGTGAATTTGGACGGAACTACGAGCAGTACTTC
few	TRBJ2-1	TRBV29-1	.	CSVETRGSTYNEQFF	TGCAGCGTTGAAACCCGGGGCAGCACCTACAATGAGCAGTTCTTC
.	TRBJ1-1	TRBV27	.	CASLGTGGGNAEAFF	TGTGCCAGCCTTGGAACAGGAGGGGGTAACGCTGAAGCTTTCTTT
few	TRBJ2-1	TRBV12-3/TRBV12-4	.	CASSRDIEREFF	TGTGCCAGCAGCCGGGACATCGAACGGGAGTTCTTC
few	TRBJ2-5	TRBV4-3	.	CASSQVSNTQETQYF	TGCGCCAGCAGCCAAGTCTCGAATACGCAAGAGACCCAGTACTTC
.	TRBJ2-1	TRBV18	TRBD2	CASSLRTSGSSYNEQFF	TGTGCCAGCTCACTCCGAACTAGCGGGAGCTCCTACAATGAGCAGTTCTTC
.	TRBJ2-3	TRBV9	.	CASSVGSLGTDTHYF	TGTGCCAGCAGCGTCGGGTCCTTAGGAACAGATACGCATTATTTT
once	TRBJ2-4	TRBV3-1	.	CASSLRQGGIAKNIQYF	TGTGCCAGCAGCCTCCGGCAAGGGGGTATAGCCAAAAACATTCAGTACTTC
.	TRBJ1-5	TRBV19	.	CASSIVAGRRPQHF	TGTGCCAGTAGTATCGTGGCAGGGCGTCGGCCCCAGCATTTT
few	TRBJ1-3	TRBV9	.	CASSVLPGGSGNTIYF	TGTGCCAGCAGCGTCTTACCCGGGGGCTCTGGAAACACCATATATTTT
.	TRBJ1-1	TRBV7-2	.	CATTRMNTEAFF	TGTGCCACCACACGTATGAACACTGAAGCTTTCTTT
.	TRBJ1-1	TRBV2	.	CASSAGQPPEAFF	TGTGCCAGCAGTGCAGGGCAGCCACCCGAAGCTTTCTTT
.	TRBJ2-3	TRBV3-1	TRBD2	CASSLASGMGDTQYF	TGTGCCAGCAGCCTAGCTAGCGGGATGGGAGATACGCAGTATTTT
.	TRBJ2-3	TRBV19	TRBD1	CALSWDRVTDTQYF	TGTGCTCTTAGTTGGGACAGGGTCACAGATACGCAGTATTTT
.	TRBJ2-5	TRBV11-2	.	CASSPSSQGMGTQYF	TGTGCCAGCAGCCCTAGTAGTCAGGGGATGGGGACCCAGTACTTC
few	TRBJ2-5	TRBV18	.	CASSPLQGHQETQYF	TGTGCCAGCTCACCACTTCAGGGCCACCAAGAGACCCAGTACTTC
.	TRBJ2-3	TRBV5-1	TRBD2	CASSIGLAGGIHTQYF	TGCGCCAGCAGCATAGGACTAGCGGGGGGTATCCATACGCAGTATTTT
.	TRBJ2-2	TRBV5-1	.	CASSLVTPGADTGELFF	TGCGCCAGCAGCTTGGTTACCCCGGGGGCCGACACCGGGGAGCTGTTTTTT
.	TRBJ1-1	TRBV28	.	CASASPGPGAFF	TGTGCCAGCGCAAGTCCGGGACCAGGAGCTTTCTTT
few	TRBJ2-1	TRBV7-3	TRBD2	CASSLIGTSVNNEQFF	TGTGCCAGCAGCTTAATCGGGACTAGCGTAAACAATGAGCAGTTCTTC
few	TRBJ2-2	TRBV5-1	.	CASSLEVLTGELFF	TGCGCCAGCAGCTTGGAGGTACTCACCGGGGAGCTGTTTTTT
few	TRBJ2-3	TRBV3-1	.	CASSRGTVTDTQYF	TGTGCCAGCAGCCGCGGGACAGTCACAGATACGCAGTATTTT
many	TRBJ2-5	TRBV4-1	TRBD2	CASSQGTSQETQYF	TGCGCCAGCAGCCAAGGGACTAGTCAAGAGACCCAGTACTTC
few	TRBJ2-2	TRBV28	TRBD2	CASSPWLAGDTGELFF	TGTGCCAGCAGTCCCTGGCTAGCGGGAGACACCGGGGAGCTGTTTTTT
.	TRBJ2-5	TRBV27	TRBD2	CASSSPAGGDETQYF	TGTGCCAGCAGTTCCCCCGCCGGGGGGGATGAGACCCAGTACTTC
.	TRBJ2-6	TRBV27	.	CASRQPASGANVLTF	TGTGCCAGCAGGCAGCCAGCTTCGGGGGCCAACGTCCTGACTTTC
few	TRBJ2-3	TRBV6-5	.	CASSSRADTQYF	TGTGCCAGCAGTTCTCGGGCAGATACGCAGTATTTT
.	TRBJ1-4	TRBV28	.	CASSSDTFVANEKLFF	TGTGCCAGCAGTTCCGACACGTTTGTCGCTAATGAAAAACTGTTTTTT
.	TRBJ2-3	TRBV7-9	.	CASSSRPDPDTQYF	TGTGCCAGCAGCTCCCGTCCGGACCCAGATACGCAGTATTTT
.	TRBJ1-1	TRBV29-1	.	CSVERTEAFF	TGCAGCGTTGAACGAACTGAAGCTTTCTTT
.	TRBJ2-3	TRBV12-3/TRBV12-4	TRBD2	CASTIAGGPGDTQYF	TGTGCCAGCACCATAGCGGGGGGGCCGGGAGATACGCAGTATTTT
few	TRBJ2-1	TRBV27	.	CASRSGTAYNEQFF	TGTGCCAGCAGATCCGGGACTGCCTACAATGAGCAGTTCTTC
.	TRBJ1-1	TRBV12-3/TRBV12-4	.	CASSYRALNTEAFF	TGTGCCAGCAGTTACAGGGCTCTGAACACTGAAGCTTTCTTT
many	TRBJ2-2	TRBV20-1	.	CSASKQTSNTGELFF	TGCAGTGCTAGTAAGCAGACCTCGAACACCGGGGAGCTGTTTTTT
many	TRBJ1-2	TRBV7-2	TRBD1	CASSSQQGKNYGYTF	TGTGCCAGCAGCTCCCAACAGGGGAAGAACTATGGCTACACCTTC
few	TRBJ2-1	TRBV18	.	CASSPKKINRYNGQFF	TGTGCCAGCTCACCCAAAAAAATCAACCGTTACAATGGGCAGTTCTTC
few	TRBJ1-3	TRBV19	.	CASTPAFSGNTIYF	TGTGCCAGTACCCCAGCATTTTCTGGAAACACCATATATTTT
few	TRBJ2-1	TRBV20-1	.	CSARDVSGMSNEQFF	TGCAGTGCTAGGGACGTATCAGGGATGAGCAATGAGCAGTTCTTC
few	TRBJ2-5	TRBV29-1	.	CSAWGLGRGYLSQETQYF	TGCAGCGCCTGGGGTCTGGGTCGCGGATACTTGTCCCAAGAGACCCAGTACTTC
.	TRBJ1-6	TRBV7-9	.	CASSPTSNNSPLHF	TGTGCCAGCAGCCCAACATCCAATAATTCACCCCTCCACTTT
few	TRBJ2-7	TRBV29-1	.	CSVEAPPYEQYF	TGCAGCGTTGAAGCGCCTCCCTACGAGCAGTACTTC
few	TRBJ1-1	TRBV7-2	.	CASSLAHRNTEAFF	TGCGCCAGCAGCTTAGCCCACCGGAACACTGAAGCTTTCTTT